The 5 T cell receptor beta chains below come from one sample, sequenced in a study of graft-versus-host responses after intestinal transplantation. The antigens for these receptors are not known. The method was immunoSEQ multiplex PCR; TCRdb's version includes in-frame clones alone and lacks a portion of them. The data contain roughly 100,000 clones, 93% of them singletons. Sequenced material: unstimulated CD8+ T cells sorted from spleen or lymph node cells, taken before intestinal transplant. These receptors originate from a human donor who received an intestinal transplant.

Comment on this clone: A read error may account for a junction end that differs from germline. The genes are TRBV7-9 and TRBJ1-5; possible D gene TRBD1, 6 bases. CDR3 length: 17 residues. From germline, CDR1 is SEHNR and CDR2 FQNEAQ (reference sequence). The CDR3 is CASSVAPLQGLTQPQHF. CDR3 nucleotide sequence: TGTGCCAGCAGCGTAGCCCCTCTACAGGGTCTAACTCAGCCCCAGCATTTT.

This chain connects TRBV27 to TRBJ1-1; D might be TRBD1 (6 bases). V was shortened by 5 bases and J by 5 bases, with 12 bases between the two germline ends. CDR3 length: 13 residues. CDR1 is MNHEY and CDR2 is SMNVEV in the germline V gene (reference sequence). The CDR3 DNA reads TGTGCCAGCAGTACACCAGGGGAAACTGAAGCTTTCTTT. Translation gives CASSTPGETEAFF.

This chain links TRBV7-9 with TRBJ1-2, with D perhaps matching TRBD1 (5 bases). Germline CDR1 reads SEHNR; CDR2 reads FQNEAQ (reference sequence). V was shortened by 2 bases and J by 4 bases, with 17 bases between the two germline ends. The CDR3 is 16 residues long. CDR3 in amino acids: CASSLTVTADSYGYTF. The CDR3 DNA reads TGTGCCAGCAGCTTAACGGTGACTGCAGACAGCTATGGCTACACCTTC.

V usage is TRBV9 and J usage is TRBJ1-1; D is perhaps TRBD1 (5 bases). Germline CDR1 SGDLS, CDR2 YYNGEE. V gave up 0 bases and J gave up 1 base, with 13 bases separating them. The CDR3 consists of 16 residues. The CDR3 DNA reads as TGTGCCAGCAGCGTAGGCGGACAACTGACGAACACTGAAGCTTTCTTT. Its protein is CASSVGGQLTNTEAFF.

This clone was seen just once. The chain is built from TRBV5-6 and TRBJ2-7, with D possibly matching TRBD2 (5 bases). CDR3 length: 16 amino acids. The germline V gene has CDR1 SGHDT and CDR2 YYEEEE. V lost 4 bases to trimming and J lost 0 bases, with 17 bases between them. DNA for the CDR3: TGTGCCAGCAGCCTCGCTTTTGAGGGTCGCTCCTACGAGCAGTACTTC. Translated, it gives CASSLAFEGRSYEQYF.